The text below deals with one T cell receptor (beta chain). Antigen: not known. The data originate from a study of vaccination effects on CD4 cells after COVID-19. Looking at the study overall: Post-vaccine specimens arrived a median 72 days past the second dose.

Prior to sequencing, the ViraFEST assay stimulated PBMC with viral peptide pools, which expanded the antigen-specific CD4+ T cells. Researchers isolated CD4+ T cells once around 11 days of culture had elapsed. Each participant was given two doses of one vaccine (BNT162b2 or mRNA-1273). Prior SARS-CoV-2 infection was absent in the vaccine recipients, as shown by negative nucleocapsid antibodies. Researchers reported culturing two million PBMC in each well, adding about 11 IU/ml IL-2 and roughly 10 ug/ml peptides. Using immunoSEQ multiplex PCR, the repertoire was profiled, and TCRdb retains in-frame clones only, with some absent. The data show over 50,000 clones, more than 70% seen once. V dropped 3 bases and J dropped 5 bases, with 13 bases sitting between them. The V gene's germline CDR1 is LNHDA and CDR2 SQIVND (reference sequence). The CDR3 is 14 residues long.

The sequenced sample was CD4+ T cells from PBMCs cultured with HCoV-229E spike peptides, obtained after COVID-19 vaccination. V is TRBV19 and J is TRBJ2-5; no reliable D call. The receptor was derived from a human donor who received a COVID-19 vaccine. CDR3 bases: TGTGCCAGTAGTATCGAGCCTCGATGGGAGACCCAGTACTTC. It translates to CASSIEPRWETQYF.